This paragraph covers one T cell receptor beta chain sequence. This sample stems from a study of blood T cell repertoires in COVID-19. The CDR3 is made up of 14 amino acids. With 1 base removed from V and 6 bases from J, the gap between germline ends came to 12 bases. Germline loops: CDR1 MNHNS, CDR2 SASEGT. Per the original data handling: How many nucleated cells were present was estimated from reference gene primer amplification. Assay used: immunoSEQ multiplex PCR; TCRdb lists only in-frame clones, some missing. D and trimming come from the DNA, and the V and J calls and clone size come from that table. The sample has 250,000 or so clones, 84% seen once.

The chain couples TRBV6-1 to TRBJ1-1; unclear D gene. Sequencing used PBMCs or T cells enriched from blood (not recorded which). The source is a man aged 50-59 years who had recovered from COVID-19. CDR3 in DNA: TGTGCCAGCAGTGAAGGGGCGGACTTCTCTGAAGCTTTCTTT. This codes for CASSEGADFSEAFF.